This T cell receptor beta chain stems from a study of cytomegalovirus exposure and HLA in healthy donors. The PCR ran on 60 Vbeta and 13 Jbeta primers. Per the study methods: Among the unique TCR beta chains that a later analysis counted, about 84 million in all, roughly 11 million were shared. Profiling relied on immunoSEQ multiplex PCR, and the TCRdb table lists in-frame clones only, not all of them. The V and J calls and clone size were taken over from that table, and D and trimming were inferred from the DNA. The sample records over 200,000 clones, approximately 78% being singletons. General study findings and limits: Versus the roughly 640-donor mean, an Asian-associated ancestry cluster reportedly showed fewer N-insertions in a later analysis. Common viral pathogens seemed, in a later analysis, to connect with several of the most significant clusters.

This CDR3 has 17 amino acids. Germline-derived CDR1 and CDR2 are MDHEN and SYDVKM. V dropped 3 bases and J dropped 1 base, with 15 bases sitting between them. Comment on this clone: Its specificity is unknown.

This sequence originates from a male donor in good health and CMV-seronegative. Sequenced sample: PBMCs. The chain recombines TRBV28 with TRBJ1-4, with D perhaps TRBD1 (6 bases). The CDR3 spells CASSLVPRTVTNEKLFF. DNA for the CDR3: TGTGCCAGCAGTTTGGTCCCCCGGACAGTAACTAATGAAAAACTGTTTTTT.